A single sample is the source of the 3 T cell receptor beta chains below, sequenced in a study of regulatory T cells in long-lasting Graves disease. Documented time point: newly diagnosed GD, antithyroid drugs for less than 3 months. The authors made the TCR library using RNA they extracted from PBMCs. Library construction for TCR beta used iRepertoire HTBI primers and Arm-PCR of CDR3 regions. TCRdb processed the multiplex PCR reads anew with MiXCR; each CDR3 protein has one entry. The table records 350,000 to 500,000 distinct CDR3 sequences, 11% to 15% of them present only once. This sample also belongs to another study, concerning T cells in Graves' hyperthyroidism and ophthalmopathy.

The sequencing here drew on peripheral blood mononuclear cells (PBMCs), taken at new diagnosis, from a patient treated with antithyroid drugs. Source of these receptors: a woman in her forties or fifties with Graves disease.

This clonotype was picked up many times. V usage is TRBV28 and J usage is TRBJ1-2; D is possibly TRBD1 (6 bases). CDR1 is MDHEN, CDR2 SYDVKM, per germline. This CDR3 is 14 amino acids long. V gave up 1 base and J gave up 4 bases, with 10 bases separating them. This CDR3 is CASSLSDRSYGYTF. The DNA for the CDR3 is TGTGCCAGCAGTTTATCTGACAGGAGCTATGGCTACACCTTC.

This clonotype was picked up a small number of times. Being one base from a much bigger clone, this may be a read error. V gene TRBV5-4 combines with J gene TRBJ1-4; D perhaps matches TRBD1 (6 bases). The length of the CDR3 is 15 residues. Trimming shortened V by 2 bases and J by 0 bases, and 8 bases separated the two germline ends. Germline V gene sequence: CDR1 SGHNT, CDR2 YYREEE (reference sequence). CDR3 region: CASSLQGPTNEKLFF. In nucleotides, the CDR3 is TGTGCCAGCAGCTTACAGGGCCCAACTAATGAAAAACTGTTTTTT.

This clonotype was seen a handful of times. This chain links TRBV11-2 with TRBJ1-2; 9 bases align to TRBD1. This CDR3 comprises 16 residues. Trimming cost V 5 bases and J 10 bases; bases outside gene matches: 17. Germline lookup yields CDR1 SGHAT and CDR2 FQNNGV. The CDR3 loop reads CASSRIQGARFADYTF. The CDR3 DNA is TGTGCCAGCAGCCGCATACAGGGGGCGCGGTTTGCGGACTACACCTTC.